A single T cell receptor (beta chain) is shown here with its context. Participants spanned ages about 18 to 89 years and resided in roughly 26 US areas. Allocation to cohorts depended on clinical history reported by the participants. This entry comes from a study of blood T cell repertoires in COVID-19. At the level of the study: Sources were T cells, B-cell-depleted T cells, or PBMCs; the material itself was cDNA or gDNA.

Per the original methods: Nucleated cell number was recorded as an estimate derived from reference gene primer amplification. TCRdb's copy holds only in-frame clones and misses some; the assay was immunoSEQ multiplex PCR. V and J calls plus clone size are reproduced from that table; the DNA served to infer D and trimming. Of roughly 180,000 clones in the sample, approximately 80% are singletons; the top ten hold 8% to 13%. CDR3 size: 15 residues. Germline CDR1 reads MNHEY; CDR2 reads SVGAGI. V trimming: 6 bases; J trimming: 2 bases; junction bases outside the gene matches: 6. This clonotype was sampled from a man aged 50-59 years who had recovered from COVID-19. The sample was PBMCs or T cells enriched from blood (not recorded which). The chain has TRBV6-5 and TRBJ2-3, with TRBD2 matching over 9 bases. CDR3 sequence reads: CASRKAGGPTDTQYF. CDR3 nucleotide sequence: TGTGCCAGCAGAAAAGCGGGAGGACCCACAGATACGCAGTATTTT.